Listed below are T cell receptor beta chains from one sample, sequenced in a study of T cells in localized non-small cell lung cancer. Clones were read by immunoSEQ multiplex PCR, and TCRdb kept only the in-frame ones, dropping some. The sample includes about 9,600 clones, about nine tenths of them seen just once. Sequencing was performed on peripheral blood, taken before any cancer treatment. These receptor sequences come from a male donor at least 60 years old with stage III squamous cell lung carcinoma. The CDR3 runs from the conserved cysteine through the conserved F or W. Each record gives: D gene, clone size, V gene, J gene, CDR3 protein, CDR3 DNA. The D gene is left open where the match is weak. Clone size, where shown, is once, few, many, or a class for clones that have expanded.

TRBD2,.,TRBV10-2,TRBJ2-2,CASSGRAGLAGVTGELFF,TGCGCCAGCAGTGGGCGAGCCGGTCTAGCGGGGGTCACCGGGGAGCTGTTTTTT
TRBD1,.,TRBV7-3,TRBJ1-6,CASSLGQGRNSPLHF,TGTGCCAGCAGCCTTGGACAGGGGCGAAATTCACCCCTCCACTTT
TRBD1,.,TRBV18,TRBJ2-5,CASSLGQGDETQYF,TGTGCCAGCTCACTCGGACAGGGGGACGAGACCCAGTACTTC
.,.,TRBV18,TRBJ2-5,CASSPPVGETQYF,TGTGCCAGCTCACCCCCAGTGGGGGAGACCCAGTACTTC
.,.,TRBV21-1,TRBJ2-1,CASNVPGLAPYNEQFF,TGTGCCAGCAACGTACCGGGACTAGCCCCCTACAATGAGCAGTTCTTC
.,.,TRBV5-4,TRBJ2-1,CASSQRGPGYNEQFF,TGTGCCAGCAGCCAAAGAGGGCCAGGGTACAATGAGCAGTTCTTC
.,.,TRBV6-6,TRBJ2-5,CASSYSHTRNQETQYF,TGTGCCAGCAGTTACTCGCACACTAGAAACCAAGAGACCCAGTACTTC
.,.,TRBV4-3,TRBJ2-5,CASSQDISGVKETQYF,TGCGCCAGCAGCCAAGATATCAGCGGCGTAAAAGAGACCCAGTACTTC
TRBD1,.,TRBV2,TRBJ1-2,CASSGAGQGDYGYTF,TGTGCCAGCAGTGGTGCGGGACAGGGAGACTATGGCTACACCTTC
.,.,TRBV6-5,TRBJ1-1,CASSYFTNTEAFF,TGTGCCAGCAGTTACTTCACGAACACTGAAGCTTTCTTT
.,.,TRBV6-5,TRBJ1-3,CASRETREDTIYF,TGTGCCAGCAGAGAGACAAGGGAAGACACCATATATTTT
TRBD1,.,TRBV10-3,TRBJ1-5,CAISERGQQPQHF,TGTGCCATCAGTGAGAGGGGGCAACAGCCCCAGCATTTT
.,.,TRBV18,TRBJ2-7,CASSPPQGYHEQYF,TGTGCCAGCTCACCACCGCAGGGCTACCACGAGCAGTACTTC
.,.,TRBV19,TRBJ2-3,CASGLAQSTDTQYF,TGTGCCAGTGGCCTAGCGCAAAGCACAGATACGCAGTATTTT
.,.,TRBV2,TRBJ2-7,CASSEEGIGYEQYF,TGTGCCAGCAGTGAAGAGGGAATTGGCTACGAGCAGTACTTC
.,few,TRBV7-8,TRBJ1-4,CASRRDPANEKLFF,TGTGCCAGCAGGAGGGACCCGGCAAATGAAAAACTGTTTTTT
.,.,TRBV18,TRBJ1-4,CASSPNRATNEKLFF,TGTGCCAGCTCACCCAACAGAGCAACTAATGAAAAACTGTTTTTT
.,.,TRBV6-1,TRBJ2-5,CASSAPGPGTQYF,TGTGCCAGCAGTGCGCCCGGGCCCGGGACCCAGTACTTC
.,few,TRBV27,TRBJ1-1,CASRLNIYTEAFF,TGTGCCAGCAGGCTCAACATCTACACTGAAGCTTTCTTT
.,.,TRBV6-6,TRBJ1-1,CASSPRVQDTEAFF,TGTGCCAGCAGTCCCCGAGTCCAGGACACTGAAGCTTTCTTT
.,once,TRBV27,TRBJ1-4,CASRTGQDEKLFF,TGTGCCAGCAGAACAGGGCAGGACGAAAAACTGTTTTTT
.,.,TRBV7-6,TRBJ1-3,CASSPGNTIYF,TGTGCCAGCAGTCCTGGAAACACCATATATTTT
TRBD2,.,TRBV9,TRBJ2-3,CASSNSGVSADTQYF,TGTGCCAGCAGCAATAGCGGGGTGAGTGCAGATACGCAGTATTTT
TRBD2,.,TRBV14,TRBJ2-3,CASSQDSSGFGTDTQYF,TGTGCCAGCAGCCAAGATTCTAGCGGGTTCGGCACAGATACGCAGTATTTT
.,.,TRBV6-6,TRBJ1-5,CASRGTYSNQPQHF,TGTGCCAGCCGGGGGACGTATAGCAATCAGCCCCAGCATTTT
.,once,TRBV11-2,TRBJ2-3,CASSLRQSTDTQYF,TGTGCCAGCAGCTTGAGACAGAGCACAGATACGCAGTATTTT
TRBD1,.,TRBV2,TRBJ1-6,CASRLGQDSPLHF,TGTGCCAGCAGGTTAGGACAGGATTCACCCCTCCACTTT
.,.,TRBV5-5,TRBJ1-1,CASSWTDSRTEAFF,TGTGCCAGCAGCTGGACGGACAGCCGCACTGAAGCTTTCTTT
TRBD1,.,TRBV2,TRBJ1-1,CASSSGQGIVVTEAFF,TGTGCCAGCAGTTCGGGACAGGGAATTGTTGTCACTGAAGCTTTCTTT
.,.,TRBV18,TRBJ1-2,CASSPEGVFGYTF,TGTGCCAGCTCACCGGAAGGGGTTTTCGGCTACACCTTC
TRBD1,few,TRBV14,TRBJ1-6,CASRFGQAANSPLHF,TGTGCCAGCAGATTCGGACAGGCGGCAAATTCACCCCTCCACTTT
TRBD1,once,TRBV30,TRBJ1-3,CAWRDRAISGNTIYF,TGTGCCTGGAGGGACAGGGCCATCTCTGGAAACACCATATATTTT
.,.,TRBV28,TRBJ1-2,CASSFGLGFYGYTF,TGTGCCAGCAGTTTTGGGCTGGGCTTCTATGGCTACACCTTC
TRBD1,.,TRBV19,TRBJ2-3,CASSKRTGTTDTQYF,TGTGCCAGTAGTAAGCGGACAGGGACCACAGATACGCAGTATTTT
.,.,TRBV6-5,TRBJ2-7,CASSYRDSRSYEQYF,TGTGCCAGCAGTTACCGGGACTCGCGCTCCTACGAGCAGTACTTC
.,once,TRBV6-6,TRBJ1-1,CASSHPTGEAFF,TGTGCCAGCAGTCACCCCACAGGGGAAGCTTTCTTT
.,.,TRBV27,TRBJ1-6,CASRIGQGSSPLHF,TGTGCCAGCAGAATCGGCCAGGGCAGTTCACCCCTCCACTTT